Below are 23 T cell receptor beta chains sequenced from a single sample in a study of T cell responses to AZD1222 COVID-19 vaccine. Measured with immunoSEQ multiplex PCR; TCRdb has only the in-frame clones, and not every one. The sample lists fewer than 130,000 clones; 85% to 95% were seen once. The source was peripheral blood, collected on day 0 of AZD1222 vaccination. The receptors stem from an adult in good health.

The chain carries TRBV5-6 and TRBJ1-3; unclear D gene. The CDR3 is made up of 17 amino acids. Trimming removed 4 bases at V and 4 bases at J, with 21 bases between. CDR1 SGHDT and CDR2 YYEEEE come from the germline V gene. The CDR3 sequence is CASSPGWFRRLGNTIYF. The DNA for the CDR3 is TGTGCCAGCAGCCCGGGGTGGTTTCGACGGTTAGGAAACACCATATATTTT. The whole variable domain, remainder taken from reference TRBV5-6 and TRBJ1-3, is DAGVTQSPTHLIKTRGQQVTLRCSPKSGHDTVSWYQQALGQGPQFIFQYYEEEERQRGNFPDRFSGHQFPNYSSELNVNALLLGDSALYLCASSPGWFRRLGNTIYFGEGSWLTVV.

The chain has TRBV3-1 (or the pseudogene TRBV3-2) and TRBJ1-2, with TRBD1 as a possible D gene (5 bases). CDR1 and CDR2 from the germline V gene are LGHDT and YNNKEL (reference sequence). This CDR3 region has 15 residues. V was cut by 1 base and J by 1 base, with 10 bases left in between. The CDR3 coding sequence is TGTGCCAGCAGCCAAGCGGGACGGGATAACTATGGCTACACCTTC. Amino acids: CASSQAGRDNYGYTF.

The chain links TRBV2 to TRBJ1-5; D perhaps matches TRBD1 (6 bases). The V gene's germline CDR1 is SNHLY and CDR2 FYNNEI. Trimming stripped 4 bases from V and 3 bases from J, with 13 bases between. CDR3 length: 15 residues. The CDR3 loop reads CASSGPQGNNQPQHF. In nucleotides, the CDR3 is TGTGCCAGCAGTGGGCCTCAGGGGAACAATCAGCCCCAGCATTTT.

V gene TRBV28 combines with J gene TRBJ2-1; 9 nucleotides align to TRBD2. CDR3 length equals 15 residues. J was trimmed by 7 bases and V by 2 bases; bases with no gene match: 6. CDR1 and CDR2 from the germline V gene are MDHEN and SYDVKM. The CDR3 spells CASSLTAGGGNEQFF. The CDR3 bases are TGTGCCAGCAGTTTAACAGCGGGAGGAGGGAATGAGCAGTTCTTC. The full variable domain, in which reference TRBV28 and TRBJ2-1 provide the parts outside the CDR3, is DVKVTQSSRYLVKRTGEKVFLECVQDMDHENMFWYRQDPGLGLRLIYFSYDVKMKEKGDIPEGYSVSREKKERFSLILESASTNQTSMYLCASSLTAGGGNEQFFGPGTRLTVL.

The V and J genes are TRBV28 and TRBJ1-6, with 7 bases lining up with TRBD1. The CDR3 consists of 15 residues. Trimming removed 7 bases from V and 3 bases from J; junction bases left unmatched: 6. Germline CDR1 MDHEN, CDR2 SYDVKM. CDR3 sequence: CASTETGVYNSPLHF. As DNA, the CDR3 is TGTGCCAGCACCGAAACAGGGGTCTATAATTCACCCCTCCACTTT.

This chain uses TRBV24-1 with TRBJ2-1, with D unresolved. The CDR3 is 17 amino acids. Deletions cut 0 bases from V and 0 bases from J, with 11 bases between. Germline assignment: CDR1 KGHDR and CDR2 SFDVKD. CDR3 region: CATSDLNDRSSYNEQFF. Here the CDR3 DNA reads TGTGCCACCAGTGATTTGAACGACCGGAGCTCCTACAATGAGCAGTTCTTC.

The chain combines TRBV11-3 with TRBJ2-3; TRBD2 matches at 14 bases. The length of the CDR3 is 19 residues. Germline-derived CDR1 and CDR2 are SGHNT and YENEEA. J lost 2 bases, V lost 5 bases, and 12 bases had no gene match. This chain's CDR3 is CASSPVPGLAGALTDTQYF. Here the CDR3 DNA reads TGTGCCAGCAGCCCAGTCCCGGGACTAGCGGGGGCCCTCACAGATACGCAGTATTTT.

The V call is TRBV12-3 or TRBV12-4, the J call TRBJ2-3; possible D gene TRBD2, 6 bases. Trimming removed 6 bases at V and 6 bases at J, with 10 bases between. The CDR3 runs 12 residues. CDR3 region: CASRGLADTQYF. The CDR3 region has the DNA TGTGCCAGCAGGGGACTGGCGGATACGCAGTATTTT.

The DNA for the CDR3 is TGTGCCAGCAGTTATTCGAGTAAGGAAGCTTTCTTT. Its translation is CASSYSSKEAFF. The chain recombines TRBV6-5 with TRBJ1-1; D is ambiguous. CDR1 and CDR2 from the germline V gene are MNHEY and SVGAGI. The V end was cut by 3 bases, the J end by 8 bases, with 10 bases between. The CDR3 length is 12 residues.

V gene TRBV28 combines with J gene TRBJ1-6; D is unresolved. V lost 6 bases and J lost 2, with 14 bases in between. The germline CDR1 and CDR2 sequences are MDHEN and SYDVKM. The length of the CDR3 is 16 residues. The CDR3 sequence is CASRPTFDPYNSPLHF. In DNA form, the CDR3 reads TGTGCCAGCAGGCCCACCTTCGACCCCTATAATTCACCCCTCCACTTT.

CDR3 nucleotides: TGCGCCAGCAGCTTGGAAGCCCGGCCAGGTCGAGAGACCCAGTACTTC. It codes for CASSLEARPGRETQYF. The V and J genes are TRBV5-1 and TRBJ2-5, with D unresolved. This CDR3 has 16 residues. Deletions cut 0 bases from V and 4 bases from J, with 16 bases between. Germline-derived CDR1 and CDR2 are SGHRS and YFSETQ.

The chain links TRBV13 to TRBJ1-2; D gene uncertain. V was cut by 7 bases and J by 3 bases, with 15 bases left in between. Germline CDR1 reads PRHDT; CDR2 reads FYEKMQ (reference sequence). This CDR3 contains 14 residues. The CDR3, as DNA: TGTGCCAGCATCCAATACCGGGGTGACTATGGCTACACCTTC. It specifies CASIQYRGDYGYTF.

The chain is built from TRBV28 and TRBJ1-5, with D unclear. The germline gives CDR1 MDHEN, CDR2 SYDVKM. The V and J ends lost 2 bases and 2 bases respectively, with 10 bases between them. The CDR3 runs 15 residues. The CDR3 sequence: CASSLPASGNQPQHF. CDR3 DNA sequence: TGTGCCAGCAGTTTACCCGCCAGTGGCAATCAGCCCCAGCATTTT.

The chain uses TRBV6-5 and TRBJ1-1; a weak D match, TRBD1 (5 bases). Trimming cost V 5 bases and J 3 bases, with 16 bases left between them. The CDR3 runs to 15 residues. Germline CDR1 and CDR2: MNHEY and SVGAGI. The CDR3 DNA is TGTGCCAGCAGTCCAAGAGCCGGGGGAGACACTGAAGCTTTCTTT. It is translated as CASSPRAGGDTEAFF.

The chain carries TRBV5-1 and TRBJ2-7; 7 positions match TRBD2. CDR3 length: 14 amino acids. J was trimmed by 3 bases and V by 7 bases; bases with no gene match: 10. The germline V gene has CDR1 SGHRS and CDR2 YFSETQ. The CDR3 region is CASAAGTNLYEQYF. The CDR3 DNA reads TGCGCCAGCGCCGCCGGGACTAATCTCTACGAGCAGTACTTC.

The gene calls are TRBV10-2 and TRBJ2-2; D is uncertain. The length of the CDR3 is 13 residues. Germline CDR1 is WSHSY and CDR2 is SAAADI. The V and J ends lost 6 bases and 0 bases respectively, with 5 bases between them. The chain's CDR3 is CASRAPNTGELFF. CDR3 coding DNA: TGCGCCAGCAGAGCTCCGAACACCGGGGAGCTGTTTTTT.

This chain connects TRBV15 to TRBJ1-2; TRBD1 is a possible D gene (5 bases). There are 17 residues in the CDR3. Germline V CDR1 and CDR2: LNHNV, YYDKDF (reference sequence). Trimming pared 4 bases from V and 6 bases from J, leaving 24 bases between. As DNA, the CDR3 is TGTGCCACCAGCACCCGAGGCCAGGGATGGTTTTTCGATGGCTACACCTTC. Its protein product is CATSTRGQGWFFDGYTF.

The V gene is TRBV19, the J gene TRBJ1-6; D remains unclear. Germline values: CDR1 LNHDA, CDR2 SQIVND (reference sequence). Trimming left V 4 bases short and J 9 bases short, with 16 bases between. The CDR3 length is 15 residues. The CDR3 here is CASSNPRTRVSPLHF. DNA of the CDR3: TGTGCCAGTAGTAATCCCCGGACTAGGGTTTCACCCCTCCACTTT. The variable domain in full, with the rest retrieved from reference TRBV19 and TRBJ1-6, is DGGITQSPKYLFRKEGQNVTLSCEQNLNHDAMYWYRQDPGQGLRLIYYSQIVNDFQKGDIAEGYSVSREKKESFPLTVTSAQKNPTAFYLCASSNPRTRVSPLHFGNGTRLTVT.

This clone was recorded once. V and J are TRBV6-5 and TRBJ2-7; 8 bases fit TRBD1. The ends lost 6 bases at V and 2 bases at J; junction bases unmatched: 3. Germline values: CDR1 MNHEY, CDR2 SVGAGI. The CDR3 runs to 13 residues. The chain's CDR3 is CASRGTGAYEQYF. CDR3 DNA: TGTGCCAGCAGAGGGACAGGAGCCTACGAGCAGTACTTC.

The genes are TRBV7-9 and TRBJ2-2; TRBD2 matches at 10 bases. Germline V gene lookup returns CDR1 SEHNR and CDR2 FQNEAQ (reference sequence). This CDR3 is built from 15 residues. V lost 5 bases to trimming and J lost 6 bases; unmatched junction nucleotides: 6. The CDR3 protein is CASSAGLAGAGELFF. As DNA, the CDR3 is TGTGCCAGCAGCGCCGGCCTAGCGGGGGCCGGGGAGCTGTTTTTT.

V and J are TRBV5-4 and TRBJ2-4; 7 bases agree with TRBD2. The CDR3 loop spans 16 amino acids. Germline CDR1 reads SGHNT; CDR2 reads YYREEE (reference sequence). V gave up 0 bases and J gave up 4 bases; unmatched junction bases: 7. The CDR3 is CASSLAAGRGKNIQYF. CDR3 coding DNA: TGTGCCAGCAGCTTGGCCGCGGGGCGGGGGAAAAACATTCAGTACTTC.

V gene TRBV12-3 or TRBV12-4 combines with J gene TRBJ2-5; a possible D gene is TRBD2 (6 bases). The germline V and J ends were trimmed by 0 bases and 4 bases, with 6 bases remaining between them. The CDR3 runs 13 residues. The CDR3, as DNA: TGTGCCAGCAGTTTAGCGCGGGGAGAGACCCAGTACTTC. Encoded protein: CASSLARGETQYF.

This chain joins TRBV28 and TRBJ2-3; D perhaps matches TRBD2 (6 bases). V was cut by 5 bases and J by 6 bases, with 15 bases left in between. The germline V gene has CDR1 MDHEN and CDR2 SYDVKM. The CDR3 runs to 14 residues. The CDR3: CASSPGGSRDTQYF. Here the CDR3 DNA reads TGTGCCAGCAGTCCCGGAGGGAGCAGGGATACGCAGTATTTT.